This T cell receptor beta chain was sequenced for a study of T cells in Graves' hyperthyroidism and ophthalmopathy. Study findings and constraints: Most clonotypes that expanded in the thyroid above 0.001 also showed up in blood. Ophthalmopathy prediction by the model preceded onset by a median about 6.3 months.

Per the germline V gene, CDR1 is MDHEN and CDR2 is SYDVKM. Trimming removed 6 bases from V and 8 bases from J; junction bases left unmatched: 12. This CDR3 is built from 15 residues. TCR beta CDR3 sequences were amplified from RNA transcripts. In the first-round RT-PCR of the TCR CDR3, the HTBI primer set was used. TCRdb reprocessed the multiplex PCR reads via MiXCR and lists one record per CDR3 protein. The sample carries a few hundred thousand distinct CDR3 sequences, approximately 16% recorded once. This clonotype was seen a handful of times. Its antigen is not identified. The clonotype originates from a woman aged 35 to 49 with Graves' ophthalmopathy. J is TRBJ2-1 and V is TRBV28, with 8 positions matching TRBD1. Sample: blood. The CDR3 region is CASSPRGRGTDEQFF. In DNA form, the CDR3 reads TGTGCCAGCAGCCCCAGGGGGCGCGGAACCGATGAGCAGTTCTTC.